This T cell receptor beta chain was sequenced during a study of blood T cell repertoires in COVID-19. The overall study: Both acute and convalescent COVID-19 samples were obtained from the United States, Italy and Spain. PBMCs, B-cell-depleted T cells, or T cells were the source of the cDNA or gDNA that made up the material.

Germline trimming cut 3 bases from V and 4 bases from J; bases unmatched to any gene: 2. The CDR3 is 14 residues long. Germline-derived CDR1 and CDR2 are KGHSH and LQKENI. Profiled with immunoSEQ multiplex PCR; TCRdb holds only in-frame clones, not every one. The sample lists more than 85,000 clones; around 83% were seen once. With respect to this clone: In the same sample, other DNA sequences code for this CDR3.

This chain joins TRBV18 and TRBJ1-5; 8 bases agree with TRBD1. Specimen: peripheral blood. This clonotype was obtained from a man in his 60s with acute or convalescent COVID-19. CDR3 DNA sequence: TGTGCCAGCTCACCTGGGACAGGAAATCAGCCCCAGCATTTT. Encoded protein: CASSPGTGNQPQHF.